This section outlines one TCR beta chain sequence together with its context. What this receptor recognizes is not known. Per-nucleotide qualities are absent, and no much larger clonotype sits a single base away. The sample belongs to a study of control samples from healthy donors and cancer patients (dated by TCRdb to the early 2020s). Library preparation employed the immunoSEQ multiplex PCR assay. TCRdb obtained this table from immuneACCESS and retained in-frame rearrangements with V and J assigned. These tables miss some clones; where compared with another copy, unresolved V genes account for less than half of the shortfall, and the remainder is unexplained. This sample gives roughly 100,000 clones in total; about 89% of them show up just once. The ten largest clones represent 7.8% of the sample. The germline V and J ends show losses of 3 bases and 4 bases respectively, and no gene match explains 4 bases of the junction. CDR1 SGDLS and CDR2 YYNGEE were looked up in the germline V gene. From its cysteine to its phenylalanine, the CDR3 spans 13 amino acids. Kept here is only the CDR3 DNA, which spans 39 bases and is read in frame from base 1.

The chain is made from TRBV9 and TRBJ2-7, and TRBD1 matches 7 of the central bases. This TCR was recovered from a man aged 25-45 years in good health. Sequences were obtained from blood. The CDR3 protein is CASSGNRGYEQYF. Read as DNA, the sequence is TGTGCCAGCAGCGGGAACAGGGGATACGAGCAGTACTTC.